The entry below gives a single T cell receptor (beta chain) sequence along with its context. This sample stems from a study of blood T cell repertoires in COVID-19. How the authors handled the data: Nucleated cell number was recorded as an estimate derived from reference gene primer amplification. Measured with immunoSEQ multiplex PCR; TCRdb has only the in-frame clones, and not every one. The V and J calls and clone size come from that table; D and trimming were worked out from the DNA. Here the sample spans 100,000 to 130,000 clones, over 60% being singletons. V lost 2 bases and J lost 4, with 12 bases in between. This CDR3 region has 15 residues. Germline loops: CDR1 MNHNS, CDR2 SASEGT.

V and J are TRBV6-1 and TRBJ2-1; perhaps TRBD2 as D (7 bases). The sequenced material came from peripheral blood. The receptor was isolated from a man aged 70 or older with acute or convalescent COVID-19. The CDR3 protein is CASSERAGAYNEQFF. The DNA for the CDR3 is TGTGCCAGCAGTGAAAGGGCGGGGGCGTACAATGAGCAGTTCTTC.